A single sample gave rise to the 14 T cell receptor beta chains below, sequenced in a study of shared clonotypes between healthy human individuals. The data were produced by immunoSEQ multiplex PCR, yet TCRdb's version contains in-frame clones alone and is incomplete. The table has some 470,000 clones, 76% seen once; the top ten hold 10% to 15%. Sequencing was done on a sample of PBMCs. All receptors come from a woman between 35 and 50 years old in good health. Some clones in this sample may be carry-over from other donors' samples.

To note about this clone: The same CDR3 is also encoded by other DNA sequences in this sample. The chain employs TRBV9 and TRBJ1-1; D not resolved. Trimming removed 3 bases at V and 1 base at J, with 4 bases between. The CDR3 is 12 residues long. Germline CDR1 and CDR2: SGDLS and YYNGEE. For the CDR3, the DNA is TGTGCCAGCAGCGCCCCGAACACTGAAGCTTTCTTT. This gives the protein CASSAPNTEAFF.

To note about this clone: One base separates it from a far larger clone, so it is likely a read error. J is TRBJ2-3 and V is TRBV7-3, with TRBD2 matching over 7 bases. The CDR3 spans 15 residues. Germline CDR1 and CDR2: SGHTA and FQGTGA. The CDR3 spells CAGSFFSGPTDTQYF. The CDR3 bases are TGTGCCGGCAGCTTTTTTAGCGGGCCCACAGATACGCAGTATTTT. The full variable domain, rest sourced from reference TRBV7-3 and TRBJ2-3, is GAGVSQTPSNKVTEKGKYVELRCDPISGHTALYWYRQSLGQGPEFLIYFQGTGAADDSGLPNDRFFAVRPEGSVSTLKIQRTERGDSAVYLCAGSFFSGPTDTQYFGPGTRLTVL.

This sequence joins TRBV5-4 and TRBJ2-1, with D maybe TRBD2 (6 bases). Germline V gene sequence: CDR1 SGHNT, CDR2 YYREEE (reference sequence). V was trimmed by 3 bases and J by 9 bases, leaving 13 bases between them. This CDR3 is 13 amino acids long. Here the CDR3 DNA reads TGTGCCAGCAGCTCCTTACTAGCCTCTGAGCAGTTCTTC. It yields the protein CASSSLLASEQFF. The complete variable domain, with remaining parts taken from reference TRBV5-4 and TRBJ2-1, reads ETGVTQSPTHLIKTRGQQVTLRCSSQSGHNTVSWYQQALGQGPQFIFQYYREEENGRGNFPPRFSGLQFPNYSSELNVNALELDDSALYLCASSSLLASEQFFGPGTRLTVL.

The chain recombines TRBV9 with TRBJ2-5; 9 bases fit TRBD2. With 0 bases clipped from V and 5 bases from J, the junction kept 5 bases outside the gene matches. The V gene's germline CDR1 is SGDLS and CDR2 YYNGEE. The CDR3 runs 15 residues. In nucleotides, the CDR3 is TGTGCCAGCAGCGTAGCTAGCGGGGATTGGGAGACCCAGTACTTC. It yields the protein CASSVASGDWETQYF.

Ten or more counts support this clone. The genes are TRBV10-3 and TRBJ2-3; 8 bases agree with TRBD2. Unmatched junction bases numbered 6, after V lost 3 bases and J lost 1 base. The germline CDR1 and CDR2 sequences are ENHRY and SYGVKD. CDR3 size: 16 residues. CDR3 nucleotide sequence: TGTGCCATCAGTGATTCTCGGGGGGGTCGCACAGATACGCAGTATTTT. It codes for CAISDSRGGRTDTQYF.

The genes are TRBV28 and TRBJ1-1; tentative D call: TRBD1 (5 bases). The CDR3 covers 15 residues. Germline CDR1 and CDR2: MDHEN and SYDVKM. The V and J ends lost 2 bases and 0 bases respectively, with 10 bases between them. The CDR3 protein is CASSLRGRVNTEAFF. CDR3 DNA sequence: TGTGCCAGCAGTTTAAGGGGCCGAGTGAACACTGAAGCTTTCTTT. The whole variable domain, filled in from reference TRBV28 and TRBJ1-1, reads DVKVTQSSRYLVKRTGEKVFLECVQDMDHENMFWYRQDPGLGLRLIYFSYDVKMKEKGDIPEGYSVSREKKERFSLILESASTNQTSMYLCASSLRGRVNTEAFFGQGTRLTVV.

This clone has ten or more counts. The chain joins TRBV4-2 to TRBJ1-2, with D uncertain. The CDR3 extends over 13 amino acids. V dropped 0 bases and J dropped 8 bases, with 10 bases sitting between them. Looked up from germline, CDR1 is LGHNA and CDR2 is YNFKEQ. The DNA of the CDR3 is TGTGCCAGCAGCCAAGAATATCAAGGCGGCTACACCTTC. Residues: CASSQEYQGGYTF.

This clone was seen only a few times. The chain joins TRBV7-2 to TRBJ2-7; no clear D gene. The CDR3 is made up of 14 amino acids. Germline V gene data show CDR1 as SGHTA and CDR2 as FQGNSA. V was pared by 1 base and J by 3 bases, with 10 bases between. The CDR3 reads CASSLVPEIYEQYF. For the CDR3, the DNA is TGTGCCAGCAGCTTAGTGCCGGAGATCTACGAGCAGTACTTC.

This clone was seen just once. The chain is built from TRBV19 and TRBJ2-7, with TRBD1 identical over 8 bases. Germline V gene data show CDR1 as LNHDA and CDR2 as SQIVND (reference sequence). V was pared by 4 bases and J by 0 bases, with 2 bases of the junction left unmatched. The CDR3 runs to 14 residues. CDR3 in DNA: TGTGCCAGTAGTACAGGGGGCGGCTCCTACGAGCAGTACTTC. Its protein product is CASSTGGGSYEQYF.

The rearrangement links TRBV14 to TRBJ2-7; TRBD1 matches at 9 bases. CDR3 length: 17 residues. CDR1 SGHDN and CDR2 FVKESK come from the germline V gene. J was trimmed by 0 bases and V by 3 bases; bases with no gene match: 9. This CDR3 is CASSHFPGTGSSYEQYF. The DNA for the CDR3 is TGTGCCAGCAGCCACTTCCCCGGGACAGGGAGCTCCTACGAGCAGTACTTC. Variable domain in full (rest from reference TRBV14 and TRBJ2-7): EAGVTQFPSHSVIEKGQTVTLRCDPISGHDNLYWYRRVMGKEIKFLLHFVKESKQDESGMPNNRFLAERTGGTYSTLKVQPAELEDSGVYFCASSHFPGTGSSYEQYFGPGTRLTVT.

This rearrangement joins TRBV6-1 to TRBJ2-4; D call uncertain. This CDR3 comprises 13 residues. V was cut by 7 bases and J by 5 bases, with 12 bases left in between. CDR1 and CDR2 from the germline V gene are MNHNS and SASEGT. For the CDR3, the DNA is TGTGCCAGCACCCTACGATCCCAAAACATTCAGTACTTC. Translated, it gives CASTLRSQNIQYF.

This clone was seen a single time. The chain combines TRBV25-1 with TRBJ2-1; D unresolved. Between the trimmed V and J ends, which lost 3 bases and 2 bases, there was a span of 8 bases. CDR1 is MGHDK, CDR2 SYGVNS, per germline. The CDR3 length is 14 residues. CDR3 nucleotides: TGTGCCAGCAGTGACACCCAAGCCTACAATGAGCAGTTCTTC. Its protein is CASSDTQAYNEQFF. The full variable domain, completed using reference TRBV25-1 and TRBJ2-1, is EADIYQTPRYLVIGTGKKITLECSQTMGHDKMYWYQQDPGMELHLIHYSYGVNSTEKGDLSSESTVSRIRTEHFPLTLESARPSHTSQYLCASSDTQAYNEQFFGPGTRLTVL.

The chain joins TRBV5-1 to TRBJ1-2, with D unresolved. The CDR3 contains 12 residues. The germline V gene has CDR1 SGHRS and CDR2 YFSETQ. The V and J ends lost 3 bases and 3 bases respectively, with 6 bases between them. As DNA, the CDR3 is TGCGCCAGCAGCTATACGGACTATGGCTACACCTTC. Translation: CASSYTDYGYTF.

This clone appeared a single time. The J gene is TRBJ1-3, the V gene TRBV5-1; D call uncertain. CDR1 is SGHRS and CDR2 is YFSETQ in the germline V gene. V lost 4 bases to trimming and J lost 1 base, with 15 bases between them. This CDR3 spans 16 amino acids. The CDR3 sequence is CASSPQDGISGNTIYF. The CDR3 coding sequence is TGCGCCAGCAGCCCTCAGGACGGGATTTCTGGAAACACCATATATTTT.